This T cell receptor (beta chain) was captured in a study of response to subunit inactivated influenza vaccine. Via MiXCR, TCRdb re-called the RT-PCR reads, giving one row per CDR3 protein. The sample contains more than 550,000 distinct CDR3 sequences, about 11% of which appear only once. At least ten counts were recorded for this clonotype. These records were also assigned to another study, of T cells expressing NK-cell markers. From that study: Synthesis of TCR beta cDNA relied on 5'RACE template switching carrying UMIs. Leadership of the CD3+CD56-NKG2C+ fraction also belonged to these clonotypes in a handful of donors. Nothing established the HCMV specificity of expanded NKG2C+ T cell clones.

This receptor was identified in a man aged 50-60 years who received an inactivated influenza vaccine. The material sequenced was PBMCs from blood, taken on the day of vaccination.

The CDR3 loop is CASSYYPGQHQETQYF. The CDR3 nucleotides are TGTGCCAGCAGTTACTATCCGGGACAACATCAAGAGACCCAGTACTTC. V usage is TRBV6-5 and J usage is TRBJ2-5; D perhaps matches TRBD1 (6 bases). Germline V gene lookup returns CDR1 MNHEY and CDR2 SVGAGI. The CDR3 is 16 residues long. The V end was cut by 1 base, the J end by 2 bases, with 14 bases between.